This T cell receptor beta chain comes out of a study of T cells in Graves' hyperthyroidism and ophthalmopathy. Study summary: Peripheral blood was secured at the point of initial diagnosis, before any treatment.

CDR1 and CDR2 from the germline V gene are SEHNR and FQNEAQ (reference sequence). The CDR3 spans 15 residues. V lost 6 bases and J lost 2; bases outside the gene matches: 4. The TCR beta CDR3 regions underwent amplification using RNA transcripts as the source. The study used the HTBI primer set for a first-round RT-PCR of the TCR CDR3. TCRdb itself ran the multiplex PCR reads through MiXCR, one entry per CDR3 protein. Of some 300,000 distinct CDR3 sequences detected, less than 20% appear once; the ten largest clones hold 35% to 45%. This clonotype was recorded at least ten times. The study based diagnoses on clinical symptoms, serum thyroxine and TRAb, thyroid ultrasound and orbital computed tomography.

The TCR was taken from a man in his forties or fifties with Graves' ophthalmopathy. Sample: blood. The J gene is TRBJ2-1, the V gene TRBV7-9; 10 bases map to TRBD2. CDR3 residues: CASSRLAGTYNEQFF. The CDR3 nucleotides read TGTGCCAGCAGTCGACTAGCGGGTACCTACAATGAGCAGTTCTTC.